Shown below are 2 T cell receptor beta chains from a single sample sequenced in a study of Ad26.COV2.S vaccination and SARS-CoV-2 variants. Treatment indicated: approximately 18 received Ad26.COV2.S at low or high dose, single or two shots; about 5 received placebo; per-sample allocation not given. After the first vaccine or placebo injection, samples were drawn on day 63. This table comes from immunoSEQ multiplex PCR, and its TCRdb copy is limited to in-frame clones, with some not included. In the table there are fewer than 900,000 clones, about 90% of which are singletons. Source: peripheral blood, taken in a trial of Ad26.COV2.S vaccine versus placebo. The receptors here all came from a person aged 18-65 years who received the Ad26.COV2.S COVID-19 vaccine or a placebo.

The table lists this clone with a count of one. The chain employs TRBV4-1 and TRBJ2-7; 10 bases agree with TRBD2. After removal of 4 bases from V and 0 bases from J, the junction contained 9 bases not matched to a gene. The CDR3 totals 17 residues. Germline CDR1 reads MGHRA; CDR2 reads YSYEKL. Here the CDR3 reads CASSLGVAGGLSYEQYF. The DNA for the CDR3 is TGCGCCAGCAGCCTCGGAGTAGCGGGGGGCCTCTCCTACGAGCAGTACTTC.

The CDR3, as DNA: TGTGCCAGCAGCACCGGGGGGCTAGCGGGAGTGCAGTACTTC. This gives the protein CASSTGGLAGVQYF. The J gene is TRBJ2-7, the V gene TRBV11-2; 10 bases fit TRBD2. Per the germline V gene, CDR1 is SGHAT and CDR2 is FQNNGV. The junction had 10 bases not matched to a gene; V was cut back by 5 bases and J by 9 bases. The CDR3 consists of 14 residues.